This entry concerns a single T cell receptor (beta chain). The sample carries other DNA sequences with the same CDR3. These data originate in a study of shared clonotypes between healthy human individuals. Some clones are missing from TCRdb's copy, which holds only in-frame ones; the method was immunoSEQ multiplex PCR. Among 1,500,000 or so clones listed, about 98.5% were seen once. This CDR3 has 10 residues. The germline V gene encodes CDR1 DFQATT and CDR2 SNEGSKA (reference sequence). The V and J ends lost 6 bases and 0 bases respectively, with 3 bases between them. This TCR was recovered from a man aged 25 to 40 in good health. The rearrangement links TRBV20-1 to TRBJ2-7, with D uncertain. The sequencing input was naive CD4+ T cells sorted from blood. The subset: CD45RA+ positively selected. The CDR3 region has the DNA TGCAGTGCGGACTCCTACGAGCAGTACTTC. It specifies CSADSYEQYF.